A selection of T cell receptor beta chains follows, all from one sample in a study of shared clonotypes between healthy human individuals. Only in-frame clones appear in the TCRdb table, and some are missing; sequencing was by immunoSEQ multiplex PCR. The data show 2,500,000 or so clones, approximately 93% seen once. The sequencing input was naive CD4+ T cells from PBMCs. These receptors were obtained from a man between 18 and 29 years old in good health. Some clones in this sample may be carry-over from other donors' samples. The CDR3 runs from the conserved cysteine through the conserved F or W. D genes are given only for firm matches. Clone size is shown for a subset of rows, as once, few, many or a class of expanded clone.

V	D	size	J	CDR3	DNA
TRBV19	NA	NA	TRBJ2-5	CASSISRHETQYF	TGTGCCAGTAGTATCTCTCGTCATGAGACCCAGTACTTC
TRBV6-5	TRBD1	NA	TRBJ2-7	CASKFNRGPGEQYF	TGTGCCAGCAAGTTCAACAGGGGCCCGGGAGAGCAGTACTTC
TRBV30	TRBD2	NA	TRBJ2-2	CAWLRGTRGNTGELFF	TGTGCCTGGCTTAGGGGGACTAGAGGGAACACCGGGGAGCTGTTTTTT
TRBV28	TRBD2	NA	TRBJ2-1	CASSLTSGTRSYNEQFF	TGTGCCAGCAGTTTAACTAGCGGAACCCGCTCCTACAATGAGCAGTTCTTC
TRBV10-3	NA	NA	TRBJ2-3	CAILRSDRTDTQYF	TGTGCCATCCTCAGAAGTGACAGGACAGATACGCAGTATTTT
TRBV10-2	TRBD2	NA	TRBJ2-3	CASSDGGGFTDTQYF	TGCGCCAGCAGTGACGGCGGGGGGTTCACAGATACGCAGTATTTT
TRBV28	NA	once	TRBJ2-1	CASSFGYSSYNEQFF	TGTGCCAGCAGTTTCGGTTATAGCTCCTACAATGAGCAGTTCTTC
TRBV11-2	TRBD2	once	TRBJ2-5	CASSFFGTSGTETQYF	TGTGCCAGCAGCTTCTTTGGGACTAGCGGGACAGAGACCCAGTACTTC
TRBV2	NA	NA	TRBJ2-3	CASSEPKASTDTQYF	TGTGCCAGCAGTGAGCCAAAAGCTAGCACAGATACGCAGTATTTT
TRBV5-6	NA	once	TRBJ1-2	CASSSPGAPNYGYTF	TGTGCCAGCAGCTCCCCCGGCGCCCCTAACTATGGCTACACCTTC
TRBV29-1	TRBD1	NA	TRBJ1-1	CSVRTQGRTEAFF	TGCAGCGTTCGCACACAGGGGCGGACTGAAGCTTTCTTT
TRBV25-1	TRBD2	once	TRBJ2-7	CASSHRPGGSSYEQYF	TGTGCCAGCAGTCACCGCCCGGGGGGTAGCTCCTACGAGCAGTACTTC
TRBV7-7	TRBD2	NA	TRBJ2-5	CASSLMAGGPETQYF	TGTGCCAGCAGCTTAATGGCGGGGGGCCCGGAGACCCAGTACTTC
TRBV18	TRBD2	NA	TRBJ2-3	CASSPLGLAGDQEDTQYF	TGTGCCAGCTCACCATTGGGGCTAGCGGGAGATCAAGAAGATACGCAGTATTTT
TRBV18	TRBD2	NA	TRBJ2-1	CASSPPLGLAAFRDEQFF	TGTGCCAGCTCACCACCGTTGGGACTAGCGGCTTTTCGGGATGAGCAGTTCTTC
TRBV2	TRBD2	NA	TRBJ2-3	CASSGTSGRASTDTQYF	TGTGCCAGCAGTGGGACTAGCGGGAGGGCCAGCACAGATACGCAGTATTTT
TRBV6-5	TRBD2	NA	TRBJ2-1	CASRSLAAGEAEQFF	TGTGCCAGCAGATCCCTCGCAGCGGGAGAGGCTGAGCAGTTCTTC
TRBV6-1	NA	NA	TRBJ2-5	CASSEAGAGQETQYF	TGTGCCAGCAGTGAAGCGGGAGCGGGCCAAGAGACCCAGTACTTC
TRBV6-5	TRBD1	NA	TRBJ2-5	CASSQGQGSGRTQYF	TGTGCCAGCAGTCAGGGACAGGGGTCTGGTAGGACCCAGTACTTC
TRBV5-1	TRBD2	once	TRBJ2-5	CASSLTSALQETQYF	TGCGCCAGCAGCTTGACTAGCGCGCTCCAAGAGACCCAGTACTTC
TRBV7-2	NA	NA	TRBJ2-3	CASSLTPPPDTQYF	TGTGCCAGCAGCCTGACCCCTCCGCCAGATACGCAGTATTTT
TRBV2	TRBD2	NA	TRBJ2-1	CASRLRLADYNEQFF	TGTGCCAGCAGACTGAGACTAGCGGACTACAATGAGCAGTTCTTC
TRBV28	TRBD1	NA	TRBJ1-5	CASGQGSQPQHF	TGTGCCAGCGGACAGGGGAGTCAGCCCCAGCATTTT
TRBV28	TRBD1	NA	TRBJ1-2	CASSYGQGNYGYTF	TGTGCCAGCAGTTACGGACAGGGAAACTATGGCTACACCTTC
TRBV7-9	NA	once	TRBJ1-1	CASSFQEKRTLEAFF	TGTGCCAGCAGCTTTCAGGAAAAACGGACGCTTGAAGCTTTCTTT
TRBV28	NA	NA	TRBJ2-2	CASSFITGELFF	TGTGCCAGCAGTTTCATAACCGGGGAGCTGTTTTTT
TRBV7-9	NA	NA	TRBJ2-3	CASSLTRELTDTQYF	TGTGCCAGCAGCTTAACACGGGAGCTGACAGATACGCAGTATTTT
TRBV19	NA	once	TRBJ2-5	CASSRALGVGGRETQYF	TGTGCCAGTAGTAGAGCCCTCGGGGTAGGGGGTCGAGAGACCCAGTACTTC
TRBV11-3	TRBD2	NA	TRBJ2-5	CASSRTSGRRETQYF	TGTGCCAGCAGCCGGACTAGCGGGAGGAGAGAGACCCAGTACTTC
TRBV18	NA	NA	TRBJ2-1	CASSLLVGGTNEQFF	TGTGCCAGCTCACTGTTAGTTGGGGGAACTAATGAGCAGTTCTTC
TRBV6-6	NA	NA	TRBJ2-7	CASSYSGGTSYEQYF	TGTGCCAGCAGTTACTCAGGGGGGACTTCCTACGAGCAGTACTTC
TRBV15	TRBD1	NA	TRBJ1-2	CATSRRQGAGYGYTF	TGTGCCACCAGCAGACGTCAGGGGGCAGGCTATGGCTACACCTTC
TRBV18	TRBD1	NA	TRBJ2-5	CASSPLTGSETQYF	TGTGCCAGCTCACCCCTGACAGGGTCGGAGACCCAGTACTTC
TRBV7-3	TRBD1	few	TRBJ1-1	CASSFDRGTEAFF	TGTGCCAGCAGCTTCGACAGGGGAACTGAAGCTTTCTTT
TRBV6-5	NA	NA	TRBJ2-3	CASSPPGADTQYF	TGTGCCAGCAGCCCCCCAGGAGCAGATACGCAGTATTTT
TRBV5-1	NA	NA	TRBJ2-3	CASSIGTADTQYF	TGCGCCAGCAGTATTGGTACCGCAGATACGCAGTATTTT
TRBV5-1	NA	NA	TRBJ1-2	CASSLGFPRGAGYTF	TGCGCCAGCAGCTTGGGTTTCCCACGGGGTGCTGGCTACACCTTC
TRBV7-2	NA	NA	TRBJ2-5	CASSAHAGQETQYF	TGTGCCAGCAGCGCCCATGCGGGTCAAGAGACCCAGTACTTC
TRBV30	TRBD1	once	TRBJ1-1	CAWSLPRTGRKAEAFF	TGTGCCTGGAGTCTTCCGAGGACAGGGAGGAAGGCTGAAGCTTTCTTT
TRBV6-1	NA	NA	TRBJ1-4	CASSEGEVTNEKLFF	TGTGCCAGCAGTGAAGGGGAGGTCACTAATGAAAAACTGTTTTTT